This TCR beta chain was recovered during a study of blood T cells in healthy people across ages. This CDR3 is 15 amino acids long. The trim removed 7 bases at V and 0 bases at J, leaving 3 bases unmatched. Germline V gene lookup returns CDR1 MNHNS and CDR2 SASEGT. Primed by a sample-barcoded 5' primer and a J-beta primer mix, a second PCR proceeded for 7 to 11 cycles. TCRdb re-analysed the 5' RACE reads in MiXCR, keeping a single row per CDR3 protein. This repertoire shows about 640,000 distinct CDR3 sequences, under 70% found once; its top ten account for roughly 34%. The clonotype comes from a man between 60 and 70 years old in good health. Sequencing was done on a sample of blood. V gene TRBV6-1 combines with J gene TRBJ2-2; 9 bases align to TRBD2. Here the CDR3 DNA reads TGTGCCAGCACTAGCGGGGAGGCGAACACCGGGGAGCTGTTTTTT. This translates into CASTSGEANTGELFF.